The T cell receptor beta chain described here comes from a study of blood T cell repertoires in COVID-19. Study-level background: COVID-19 samples collected from the United States, Italy and Spain covered acute and convalescent phases.

In Seattle, patients joined the study during active infection and were tracked longitudinally. Some clones are missing from TCRdb's copy, which holds only in-frame ones; the method was immunoSEQ multiplex PCR. The sample carries 410,000 or so clones, approximately 91% recorded once. Germline-derived CDR1 and CDR2 are MDHEN and SYDVKM. The CDR3 totals 13 residues. With 5 bases clipped from V and 8 bases from J, the junction kept 4 bases outside the gene matches. Material for sequencing was peripheral blood. The V and J genes are TRBV28 and TRBJ1-4; 8 bases match TRBD1. This TCR came from a woman between 35 and 50 years old with COVID-19, enrolled during active disease. The CDR3 spells CASSADRVEKLFF. The CDR3 nucleotides read TGTGCCAGCAGTGCGGACAGGGTCGAAAAACTGTTTTTT.